This T cell receptor beta chain was found in a study of T cell repertoires in cytomegalovirus infection. Study as a whole: TCR beta signatures that were public indicated CMV infection and matching HLA type. Points from the study as a whole: CMV carriers having the relevant HLA were flagged by cumulative public TCR beta family frequency. The response measured ex vivo was dominated by TCR beta clonotypes (HLA-C-restricted and CMV-specific).

Germline V gene lookup returns CDR1 SGHAT and CDR2 FQNNGV. The CDR3 consists of 11 residues. Trimming stripped 5 bases from V and 8 bases from J, with 9 bases between. One entry per CDR3 protein results from TCRdb running MiXCR on the reads. The sample holds 110,000 or so distinct CDR3 sequences, over 30% seen once. Comment on this clonotype: The antigen is unknown.

The chain joins TRBV11-2 to TRBJ1-1; no firm D call. The sample in question was CD8+ T cells from cultured PBMCs, obtained from culture after CMV antigen stimulation. This receptor was identified in a human donor in good health (CMV status not recorded). Some clones in this sample may be carry-over from other donors' samples. For the CDR3, the DNA is TGTGCCAGCAGCCTCCCGGGAGAAGCTTTCTTT. This gives the protein CASSLPGEAFF.